The table lists the clone carrying this T cell receptor beta chain with many counts. Prior to thyroid surgery, none of the patients had received any treatment. The record originates from a study of metastatic and nonmetastatic thyroid tumors. Study-level background: Repertoires from malignant and benign thyroid patients were compared across blood and tumor or nodule tissue.

In the study's own analysis: Differences in CDR3 between clinicopathological groups were drawn on to build a classifier intended to discriminate distant-metastatic papillary thyroid cancer patients. Via MiXCR, TCRdb re-called the PCR reads. TCRdb's processing, not the authors', yielded these V and J calls. The sample yields 43,000 or so clones, 16% seen once. The V end lost 5 bases, the J end lost 1 base, and 12 bases lay between the germline ends. The CDR3 is 15 residues long. From germline, CDR1 is MDHEN and CDR2 SYDVKM. The chain carries TRBV28 and TRBJ2-1, with D perhaps assigned TRBD1 or TRBD2 (5 bases each). The specimen was blood. The clonotype was recovered from a female donor with papillary thyroid cancer or a benign thyroid nodule (not recorded which). Some clones in this sample may be carry-over from other donors' samples. CDR3 in DNA: TGTGCCAGCAGTCCGTGGGACGGGTCCTACAATGAGCAGTTCTTC. Amino acids: CASSPWDGSYNEQFF.